The 8 T cell receptor beta chains presented below share a single source sample, sequenced in a study of blood T cell repertoires in COVID-19. Generated by immunoSEQ multiplex PCR, the TCRdb table keeps only in-frame clones and is missing some. The sample consists of 72,000 or so clones, roughly nine tenths of them appearing once. The sequenced material came from peripheral blood. The source is a man aged 55 to 69 with acute or convalescent COVID-19.

This chain joins TRBV18 and TRBJ1-1; 8 nucleotides line up with TRBD1. Germline assignment: CDR1 KGHSH and CDR2 LQKENI. Trimming at V came to 2 bases and at J to 4 bases, leaving 9 bases not matched to a gene. This CDR3 has 16 amino acids. The CDR3 region is CASSPSAGGIGTEAFF. CDR3 sequence (DNA): TGTGCCAGCTCACCATCTGCAGGGGGCATCGGCACTGAAGCTTTCTTT. Variable domain in full (rest from reference TRBV18 and TRBJ1-1): NAGVMQNPRHLVRRRGQEARLRCSPMKGHSHVYWYRQLPEEGLKFMVYLQKENIIDESGMPKERFSAEFPKEGPSILRIQQVVRGDSAAYFCASSPSAGGIGTEAFFGQGTRLTVV.

CDR3 DNA: TGTGCCAACCTACCCCGGCAGGGGTCACCTATGAACACTGAAGCTTTCTTT. Amino acids: CANLPRQGSPMNTEAFF. The chain has TRBV7-6 and TRBJ1-1; perhaps TRBD1 as D (6 bases). Germline CDR1 is SGHVS and CDR2 is FNYEAQ. V gave up 10 bases and J gave up 0 bases, with 24 bases separating them. The CDR3 is 17 amino acids.

The rearrangement links TRBV2 to TRBJ1-6, with TRBD1 identical over 8 bases. Germline CDR1 reads SNHLY; CDR2 reads FYNNEI. The CDR3 runs to 14 residues. Germline trimming cut 3 bases from V and 9 bases from J; bases unmatched to any gene: 4. The CDR3 coding sequence is TGTGCCAGCAGTGAGCTGGGACAGGCTTCACCCCTCCACTTT. Protein: CASSELGQASPLHF.

The chain joins TRBV29-1 to TRBJ2-7; TRBD1 might be the D (6 bases). In germline, CDR1 is SQVTM, CDR2 ANQGSEA. V lost 6 bases and J lost 2, with 17 bases in between. The CDR3 covers 14 residues. The CDR3 spells CSVQGGDIAYEQYF. The CDR3 bases are TGCAGCGTACAAGGTGGGGACATAGCCTACGAGCAGTACTTC.

The gene calls are TRBV9 and TRBJ2-2, with D possibly matching TRBD2 (5 bases). Trimming stripped 4 bases from V and 4 bases from J, with 17 bases between. The V gene's germline CDR1 is SGDLS and CDR2 YYNGEE. The CDR3 is 16 amino acids. The CDR3 sequence is CASSLTGVASTGELFF. The CDR3 coding sequence is TGTGCCAGCAGCCTTACCGGGGTGGCGAGCACCGGGGAGCTGTTTTTT.

The rearrangement links TRBV4-1 to TRBJ2-1, with 7 bases aligning to TRBD1. The CDR3 has 18 residues. Trimming at V came to 1 base and at J to 6 bases, leaving 15 bases not matched to a gene. Germline lookup yields CDR1 MGHRA and CDR2 YSYEKL. The CDR3 loop is CASSQAITRRQGSNEQFF. CDR3 DNA sequence: TGCGCCAGCAGCCAAGCAATAACCCGAAGACAGGGTAGCAATGAGCAGTTCTTC.

This clone was observed a few times. The chain recombines TRBV7-8 with TRBJ2-5; maybe TRBD1 (6 bases). The CDR3 covers 16 residues. With 3 bases removed from V and 1 base from J, the gap between germline ends came to 15 bases. Per germline, CDR1 SGHVS and CDR2 FQNEAQ. CDR3 residues: CASSFGSTGGQETQYF. The DNA for the CDR3 is TGTGCCAGCAGCTTTGGGTCGACAGGAGGCCAAGAGACCCAGTACTTC.

V gene TRBV4-2 combines with J gene TRBJ2-3, with D perhaps matching TRBD1 (5 bases). Looked up from germline, CDR1 is LGHNA and CDR2 is YNFKEQ. V was trimmed by 0 bases and J by 0 bases, leaving 10 bases between them. The CDR3 length is 16 residues. Written as DNA, the CDR3 is TGTGCCAGCAGCCAAGATGGGGCCGCTAGCACAGATACGCAGTATTTT. Translation gives CASSQDGAASTDTQYF.